This T cell receptor beta chain originates from a study of OX40 agonist ivuxolimab in advanced cancers. Study summary: Clinicians treated patients with ivuxolimab, an agonistic anti-OX40 (CD134) antibody.

V lost 6 bases to trimming and J lost 7 bases, with 12 bases between them. CDR3 length equals 13 residues. Germline CDR1 SNHLY, CDR2 FYNNEI. Using immunoSEQ multiplex PCR, the repertoire was profiled, and TCRdb retains in-frame clones only, with some absent. The sample includes tens of thousands of clones, 88% of them seen just once. The sample was CD4+ or CD8+ T cells sorted from blood, taken in a trial of the OX40 agonist ivuxolimab. The J gene is TRBJ1-4, the V gene TRBV2; no definite D call. This TCR was recovered from an adult with an advanced solid tumor such as melanoma, head and neck, liver or kidney cancer. Written as DNA, the CDR3 is TGTGCCAGCAGCCAACCGCGGGGTGAAAAACTGTTTTTT. This gives the protein CASSQPRGEKLFF.